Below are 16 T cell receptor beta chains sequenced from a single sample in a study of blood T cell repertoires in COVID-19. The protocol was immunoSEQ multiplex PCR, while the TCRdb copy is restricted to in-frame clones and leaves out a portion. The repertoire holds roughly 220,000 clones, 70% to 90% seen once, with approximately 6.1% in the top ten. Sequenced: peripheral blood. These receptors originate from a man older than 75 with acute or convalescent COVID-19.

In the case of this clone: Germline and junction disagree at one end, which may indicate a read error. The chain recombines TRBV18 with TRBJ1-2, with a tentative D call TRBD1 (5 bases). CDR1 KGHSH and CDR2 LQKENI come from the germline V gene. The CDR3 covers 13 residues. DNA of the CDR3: TGTGCCAGCTCACACGAGGCAGGGTTCTCTCTGGGCTTC. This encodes CASSHEAGFSLGF.

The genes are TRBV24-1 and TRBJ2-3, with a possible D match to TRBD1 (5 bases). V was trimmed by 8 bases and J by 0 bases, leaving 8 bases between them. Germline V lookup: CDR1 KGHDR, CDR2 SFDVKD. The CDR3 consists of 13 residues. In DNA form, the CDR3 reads TGTGCCACCAAGCAGGGTAGCACAGATACGCAGTATTTT. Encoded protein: CATKQGSTDTQYF.

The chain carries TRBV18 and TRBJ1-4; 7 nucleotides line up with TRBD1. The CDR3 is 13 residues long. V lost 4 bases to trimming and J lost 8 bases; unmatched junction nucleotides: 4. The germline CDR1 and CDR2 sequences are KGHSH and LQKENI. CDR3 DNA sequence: TGTGCCAGCTCACAGGGGGCAGGAGAAAAACTGTTTTTT. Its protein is CASSQGAGEKLFF. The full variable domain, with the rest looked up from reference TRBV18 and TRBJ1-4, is NAGVMQNPRHLVRRRGQEARLRCSPMKGHSHVYWYRQLPEEGLKFMVYLQKENIIDESGMPKERFSAEFPKEGPSILRIQQVVRGDSAAYFCASSQGAGEKLFFGSGTQLSVL.

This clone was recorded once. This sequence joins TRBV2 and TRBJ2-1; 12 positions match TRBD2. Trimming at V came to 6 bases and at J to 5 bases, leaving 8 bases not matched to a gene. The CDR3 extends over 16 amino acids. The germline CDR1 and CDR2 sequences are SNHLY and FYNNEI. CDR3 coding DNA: TGTGCCAGCAGGACAGGGACTAGCGGGCATCACAATGAGCAGTTCTTC. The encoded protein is CASRTGTSGHHNEQFF. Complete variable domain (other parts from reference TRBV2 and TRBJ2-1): EPEVTQTPSHQVTQMGQEVILRCVPISNHLYFYWYRQILGQKVEFLVSFYNNEISEKSEIFDDQFSVERPDGSNFTLKIRSTKLEDSAMYFCASRTGTSGHHNEQFFGPGTRLTVL.

As DNA, the CDR3 is TGTGCCAGCAAAAGACAGGGGATTGTCACAGATACGCAGTATTTT. Its translation: CASKRQGIVTDTQYF. The chain is built from TRBV27 and TRBJ2-3; TRBD1 agrees at 8 bases. The CDR3 has 15 residues. From germline, CDR1 is MNHEY and CDR2 SMNVEV (reference sequence). V shed 7 bases and J 2 bases; nucleotides not matched to a gene: 8.

The CDR3 is CASSSLGGEQETQYF. CDR3 nucleotide sequence: TGCGCCAGCAGCTCTCTTGGGGGGGAACAAGAGACCCAGTACTTC. The genes are TRBV5-1 and TRBJ2-5, with TRBD2 identical over 7 bases. Germline V gene lookup returns CDR1 SGHRS and CDR2 YFSETQ. V was pared by 3 bases and J by 2 bases, with 7 bases of the junction left unmatched. The CDR3 extends over 15 amino acids.

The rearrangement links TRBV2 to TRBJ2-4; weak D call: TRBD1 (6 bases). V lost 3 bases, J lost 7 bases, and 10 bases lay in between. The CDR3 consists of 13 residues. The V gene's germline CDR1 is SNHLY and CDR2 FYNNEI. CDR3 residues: CASSDNRVNIQYF. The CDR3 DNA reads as TGTGCCAGCAGTGACAACAGGGTGAACATTCAGTACTTC.

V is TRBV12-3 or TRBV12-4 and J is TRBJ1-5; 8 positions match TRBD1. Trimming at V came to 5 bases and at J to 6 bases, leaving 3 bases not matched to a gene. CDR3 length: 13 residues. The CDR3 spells CASSGQGVQPQHF. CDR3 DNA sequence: TGTGCCAGCAGTGGACAGGGTGTTCAGCCCCAGCATTTT.

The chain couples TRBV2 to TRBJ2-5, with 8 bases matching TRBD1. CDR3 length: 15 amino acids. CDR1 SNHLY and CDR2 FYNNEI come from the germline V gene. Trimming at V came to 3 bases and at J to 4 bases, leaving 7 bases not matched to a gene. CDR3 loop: CASSEVGQDGETQYF. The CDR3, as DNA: TGTGCCAGCAGTGAGGTGGGACAGGACGGAGAGACCCAGTACTTC.

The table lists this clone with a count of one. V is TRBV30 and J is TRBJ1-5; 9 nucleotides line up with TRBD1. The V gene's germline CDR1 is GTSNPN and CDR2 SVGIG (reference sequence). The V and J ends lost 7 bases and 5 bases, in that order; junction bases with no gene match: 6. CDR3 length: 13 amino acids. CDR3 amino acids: CAYSGQGYQPQHF. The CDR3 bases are TGTGCCTACTCGGGACAGGGATATCAGCCCCAGCATTTT. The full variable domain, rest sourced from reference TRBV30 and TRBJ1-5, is SQTIHQWPATLVQPVGSPLSLECTVEGTSNPNLYWYRQAAGRGLQLLFYSVGIGQISSEVPQNLSASRPQDRQFILSSKKLLLSDSGFYLCAYSGQGYQPQHFGDGTRLSIL.

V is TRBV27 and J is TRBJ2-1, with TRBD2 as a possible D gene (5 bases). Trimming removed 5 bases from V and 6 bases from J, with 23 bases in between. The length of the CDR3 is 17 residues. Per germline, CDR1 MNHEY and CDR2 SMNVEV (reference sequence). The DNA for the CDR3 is TGTGCCAGCAGTCCCCACCCTAGCATCCAGCAAACCAATGAGCAGTTCTTC. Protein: CASSPHPSIQQTNEQFF.

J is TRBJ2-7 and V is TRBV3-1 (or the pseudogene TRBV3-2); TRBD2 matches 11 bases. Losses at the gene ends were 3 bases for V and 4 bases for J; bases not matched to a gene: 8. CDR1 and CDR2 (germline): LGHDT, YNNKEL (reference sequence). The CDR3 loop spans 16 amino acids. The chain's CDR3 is CASSHVAGGRSYEQYF. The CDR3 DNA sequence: TGTGCCAGCAGCCACGTAGCGGGAGGGCGGTCTTACGAGCAGTACTTC.

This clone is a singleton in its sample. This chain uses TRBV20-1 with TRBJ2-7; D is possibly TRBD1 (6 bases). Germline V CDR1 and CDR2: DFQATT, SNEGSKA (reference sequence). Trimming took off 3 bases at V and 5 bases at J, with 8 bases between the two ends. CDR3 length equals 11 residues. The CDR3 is CSASQGNEQYF. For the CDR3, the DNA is TGCAGTGCTAGCCAGGGGAACGAGCAGTACTTC.

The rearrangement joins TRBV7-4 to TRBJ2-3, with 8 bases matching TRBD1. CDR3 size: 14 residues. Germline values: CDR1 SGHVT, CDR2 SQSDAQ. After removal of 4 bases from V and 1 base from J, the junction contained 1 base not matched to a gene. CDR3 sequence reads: CASSSGQGTDTQYF. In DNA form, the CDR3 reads TGTGCCAGCAGCTCGGGACAGGGCACAGATACGCAGTATTTT.

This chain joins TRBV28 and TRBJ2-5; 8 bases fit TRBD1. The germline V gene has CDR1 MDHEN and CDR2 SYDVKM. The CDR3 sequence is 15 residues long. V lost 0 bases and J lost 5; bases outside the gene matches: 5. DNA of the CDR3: TGTGCCAGCAGTTTATGGGCAGGGGGCCGGGAGACCCAGTACTTC. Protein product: CASSLWAGGRETQYF.

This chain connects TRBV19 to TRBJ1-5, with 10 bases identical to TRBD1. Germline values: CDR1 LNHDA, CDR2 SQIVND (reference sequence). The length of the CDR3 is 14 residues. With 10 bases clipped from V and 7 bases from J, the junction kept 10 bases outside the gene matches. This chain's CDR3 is CATQTGGAGQPQHF. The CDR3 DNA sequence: TGTGCCACCCAGACAGGGGGCGCCGGCCAGCCCCAGCATTTT.